This paragraph reports one T cell receptor beta chain. Its antigen is unknown. The data belong to a study of beta chain features in type 1 diabetes. Background on the study: Examination spanned 90 million to 140 million sorted cells from all samples.

Overall study findings and caveats: The study left unresolved whether HLA type influences TCRB rearrangement. Type 1 diabetes patients showed a moderate but significant shortening of TCRB CDR3s in all four CD4+ subsets. Reads derived from cDNA could over-represent cells showing high TCR expression. Short templates might get an advantage during PCR, and this would be equal in patients and controls.

CDR1 and CDR2 from the germline V gene are ENHRY and SYGVKD. This CDR3 spans 16 amino acids. Losses at the gene ends were 5 bases for V and 5 bases for J; bases not matched to a gene: 9. Every isolated RNA sample was fully reverse transcribed, so sequencing captured expressed TCRB transcripts. Here immunoSEQ multiplex PCR was the method, and the copy in TCRdb shows in-frame clones only, minus some. The sample lists about 390,000 clones, 8.5% to 10% seen once, with approximately 0.6% in the top ten. Sequencing was carried out using central memory CD4+ T cells from blood. The origin of this receptor is a man aged 25-40 years with type 1 diabetes. V is TRBV10-3 and J is TRBJ2-2; 9 bases are shared with TRBD1. Here the CDR3 DNA reads TGTGCCATCAGTCCTGACAGGGACAGGGAGACCGGGGAGCTGTTTTTT. Translation gives CAISPDRDRETGELFF.